This T cell receptor beta chain was profiled in a study of response to subunit inactivated influenza vaccine (dated by TCRdb to the late 2010s). Background on the whole study: To follow how T cells responded to a trivalent subunit inactivated influenza vaccine, the researchers relied on deep quantitative profiling of the T cell receptor repertoire. General findings and caveats noted by the study authors: The authors proposed that each seasonal influenza vaccination may bring in only a limited number of new T cells.

Cut back by 0 bases and 5 bases, the V and J ends lie 12 bases apart. For CDR1 and CDR2, the germline V gene lists SGHRS and YFSETQ. The CDR3 starts with the cysteine, ends with the phenylalanine, and has 15 residues. The kept DNA is CDR3 alone, 45 bases in frame from the first base. The library was made by RT-PCR. Sequencing used an Illumina HiSeq 2500. In-frame beta chains were kept once TCRdb had trimmed the public reads at Q25 with fastp and called clones with MiXCR. Entries that share a CDR3 protein sequence are merged under the most common genes and DNA. The sample yields approximately 500,000 distinct CDR3 sequences; approximately 12% were counted once. The top ten clones comprise about an eighth of the sample. With respect to this clonotype: Its antigen remains undetermined. Base qualities are not provided; no much larger clone lies one nucleotide away.

The meaning of the sample's time point label: 45 to 55 days after influenza vaccine administration. This TCR was sampled from a man in his fifties who received an inactivated influenza vaccine. Donor details come from another sample of the same person, matched by shared clones. The sequences come from PBMCs from blood, collected 35 to 45 days after vaccination. This sequence uses TRBV5-1 and TRBJ2-1, with a tentative D call of TRBD1 or TRBD2, each matching 5 bases. The CDR3 region has the sequence CASSLDRGADNEQFF. The nucleotides are TGCGCCAGCAGCTTGGATAGGGGAGCTGACAATGAGCAGTTCTTC.